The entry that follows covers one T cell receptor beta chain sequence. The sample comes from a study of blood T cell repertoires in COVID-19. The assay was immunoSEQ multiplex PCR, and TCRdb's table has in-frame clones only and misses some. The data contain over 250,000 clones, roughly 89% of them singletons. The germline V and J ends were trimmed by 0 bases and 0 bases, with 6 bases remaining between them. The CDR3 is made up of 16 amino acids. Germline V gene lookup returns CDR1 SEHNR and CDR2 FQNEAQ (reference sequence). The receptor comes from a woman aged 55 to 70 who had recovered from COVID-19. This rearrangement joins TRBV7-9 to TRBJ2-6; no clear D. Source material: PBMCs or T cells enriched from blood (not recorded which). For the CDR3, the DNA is TGTGCCAGCAGCTTAGCACAGCTCTCTGGGGCCAACGTCCTGACTTTC. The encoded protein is CASSLAQLSGANVLTF. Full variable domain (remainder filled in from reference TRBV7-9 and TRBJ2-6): DTGVSQNPRHKITKRGQNVTFRCDPISEHNRLYWYRQTLGQGPEFLTYFQNEAQLEKSRLLSDRFSAERPKGSFSTLEIQRTEQGDSAMYLCASSLAQLSGANVLTFGAGSRLTVL.